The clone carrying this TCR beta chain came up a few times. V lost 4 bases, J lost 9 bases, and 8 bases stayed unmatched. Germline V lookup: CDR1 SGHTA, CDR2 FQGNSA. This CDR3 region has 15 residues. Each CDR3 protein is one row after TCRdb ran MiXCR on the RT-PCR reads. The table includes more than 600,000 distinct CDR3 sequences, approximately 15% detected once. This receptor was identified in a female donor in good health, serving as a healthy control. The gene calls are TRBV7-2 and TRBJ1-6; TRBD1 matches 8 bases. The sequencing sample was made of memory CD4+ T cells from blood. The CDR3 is CASSSQTGDGSPLHF. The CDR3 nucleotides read TGTGCCAGCAGCTCCCAGACAGGGGACGGTTCACCCCTCCACTTT.